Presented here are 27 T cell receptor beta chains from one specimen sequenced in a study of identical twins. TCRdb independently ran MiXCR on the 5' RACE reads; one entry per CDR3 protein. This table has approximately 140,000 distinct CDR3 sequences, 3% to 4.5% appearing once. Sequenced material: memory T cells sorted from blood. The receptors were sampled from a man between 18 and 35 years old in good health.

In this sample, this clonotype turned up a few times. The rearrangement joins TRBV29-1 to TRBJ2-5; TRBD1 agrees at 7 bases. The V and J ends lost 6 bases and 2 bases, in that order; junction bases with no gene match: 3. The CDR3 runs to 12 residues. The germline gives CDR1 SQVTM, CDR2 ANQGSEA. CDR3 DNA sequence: TGCAGCGTCGGGACAGCGCAAGAGACCCAGTACTTC. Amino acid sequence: CSVGTAQETQYF.

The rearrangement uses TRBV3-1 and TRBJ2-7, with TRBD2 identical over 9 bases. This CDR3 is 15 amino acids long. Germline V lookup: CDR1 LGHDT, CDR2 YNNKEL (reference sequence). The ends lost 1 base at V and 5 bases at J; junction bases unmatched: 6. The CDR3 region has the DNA TGTGCCAGCAGCCAAGGCGTTAGCGGGGGCCACGAGCAGTACGTC. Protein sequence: CASSQGVSGGHEQYV.

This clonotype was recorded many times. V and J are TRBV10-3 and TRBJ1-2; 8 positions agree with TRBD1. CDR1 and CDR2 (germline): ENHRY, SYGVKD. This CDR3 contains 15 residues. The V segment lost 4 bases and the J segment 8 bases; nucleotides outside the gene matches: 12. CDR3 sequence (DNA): TGTGCCATCAGTGGCGCACGGACAGGGCCCGGCGGCTACACCTTC. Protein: CAISGARTGPGGYTF.

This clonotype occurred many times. For the CDR3, the DNA is TGCAGTGCTAGAGATTCTAGCGACTACAATGAGCAGTTCTTC. Its translation is CSARDSSDYNEQFF. This chain joins TRBV20-1 and TRBJ2-1; a possible D gene is TRBD2 (6 bases). The CDR3 spans 14 residues. V lost 0 bases, J lost 3 bases, and 9 bases lay in between. CDR1 DFQATT and CDR2 SNEGSKA come from the germline V gene (reference sequence).

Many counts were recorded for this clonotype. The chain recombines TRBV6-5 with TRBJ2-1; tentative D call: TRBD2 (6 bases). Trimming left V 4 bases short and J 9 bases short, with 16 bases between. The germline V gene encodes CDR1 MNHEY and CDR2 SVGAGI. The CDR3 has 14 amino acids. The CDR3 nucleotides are TGTGCCAGCAGTTCCAGGACTAAACGGGGTGAGCAGTTCTTC. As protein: CASSSRTKRGEQFF.

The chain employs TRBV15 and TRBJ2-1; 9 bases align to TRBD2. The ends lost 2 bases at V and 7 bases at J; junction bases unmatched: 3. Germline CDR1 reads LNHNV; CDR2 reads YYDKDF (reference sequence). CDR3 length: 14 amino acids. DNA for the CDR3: TGTGCCACCAGCAGAATAGCGGGGGATAATGAGCAGTTCTTC. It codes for CATSRIAGDNEQFF. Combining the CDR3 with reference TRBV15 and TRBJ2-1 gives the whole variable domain DAMVIQNPRYQVTQFGKPVTLSCSQTLNHNVMYWYQQKSSQAPKLLFHYYDKDFNNEADTPDNFQSRRPNTSFCFLDIRSPGLGDTAMYLCATSRIAGDNEQFFGPGTRLTVL.

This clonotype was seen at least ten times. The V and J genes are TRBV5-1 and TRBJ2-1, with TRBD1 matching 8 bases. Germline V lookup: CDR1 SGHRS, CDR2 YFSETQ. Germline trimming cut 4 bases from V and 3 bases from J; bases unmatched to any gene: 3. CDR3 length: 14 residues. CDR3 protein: CASSEGQGYNEQFF. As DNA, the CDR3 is TGCGCCAGCAGCGAAGGACAGGGCTACAATGAGCAGTTCTTC.

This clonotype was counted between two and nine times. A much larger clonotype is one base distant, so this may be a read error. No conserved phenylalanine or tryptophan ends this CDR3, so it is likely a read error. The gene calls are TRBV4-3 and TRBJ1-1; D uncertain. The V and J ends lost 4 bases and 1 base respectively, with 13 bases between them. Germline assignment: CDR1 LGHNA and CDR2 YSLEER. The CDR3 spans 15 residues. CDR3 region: CASSPRLEGNTEAFS. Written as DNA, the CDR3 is TGCGCCAGCAGCCCGAGACTTGAGGGGAACACTGAAGCTTTCTCT.

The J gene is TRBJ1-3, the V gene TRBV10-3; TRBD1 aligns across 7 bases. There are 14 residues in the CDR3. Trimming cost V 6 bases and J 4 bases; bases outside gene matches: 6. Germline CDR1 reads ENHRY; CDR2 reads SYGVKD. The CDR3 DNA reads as TGTGCCATCAGAAATACAGGGGACGGAAACACCATATATTTT. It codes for CAIRNTGDGNTIYF.

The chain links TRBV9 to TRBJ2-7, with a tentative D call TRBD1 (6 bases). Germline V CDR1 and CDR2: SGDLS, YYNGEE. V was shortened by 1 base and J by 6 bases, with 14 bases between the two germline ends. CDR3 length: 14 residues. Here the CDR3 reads CASSVQADSSEQYF. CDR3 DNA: TGTGCCAGCAGCGTACAGGCGGACAGCTCCGAGCAGTACTTC.

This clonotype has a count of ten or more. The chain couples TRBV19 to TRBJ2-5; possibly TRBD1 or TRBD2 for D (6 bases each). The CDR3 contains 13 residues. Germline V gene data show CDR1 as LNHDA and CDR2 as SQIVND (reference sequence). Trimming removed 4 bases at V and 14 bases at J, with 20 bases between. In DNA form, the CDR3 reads TGTGCCAGTAGTAGCAGTGGGGGGCAGTTTTTCTACTTC. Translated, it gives CASSSSGGQFFYF. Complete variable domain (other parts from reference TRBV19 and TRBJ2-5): DGGITQSPKYLFRKEGQNVTLSCEQNLNHDAMYWYRQDPGQGLRLIYYSQIVNDFQKGDIAEGYSVSREKKESFPLTVTSAQKNPTAFYLCASSSSGGQFFYFGPGTRLLVL.

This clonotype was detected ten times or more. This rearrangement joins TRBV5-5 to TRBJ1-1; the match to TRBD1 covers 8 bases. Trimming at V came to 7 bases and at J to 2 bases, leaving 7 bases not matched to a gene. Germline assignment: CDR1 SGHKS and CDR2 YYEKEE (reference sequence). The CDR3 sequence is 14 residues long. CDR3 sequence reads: CASGRTGGNTEAFF. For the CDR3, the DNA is TGTGCCAGCGGCCGAACAGGGGGAAACACTGAAGCTTTCTTT.

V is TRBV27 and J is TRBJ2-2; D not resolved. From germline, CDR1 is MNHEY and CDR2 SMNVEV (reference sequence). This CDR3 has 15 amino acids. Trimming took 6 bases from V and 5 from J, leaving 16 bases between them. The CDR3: CASRTTGPKTGELFF. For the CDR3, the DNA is TGTGCCAGCAGGACCACCGGGCCAAAGACCGGGGAGCTGTTTTTT.

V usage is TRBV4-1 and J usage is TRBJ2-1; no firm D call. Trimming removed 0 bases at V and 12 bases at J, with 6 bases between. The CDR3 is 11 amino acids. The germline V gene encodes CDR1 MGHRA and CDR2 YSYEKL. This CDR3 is CASSQEALQFF. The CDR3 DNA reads TGCGCCAGCAGCCAAGAGGCACTGCAGTTCTTC.

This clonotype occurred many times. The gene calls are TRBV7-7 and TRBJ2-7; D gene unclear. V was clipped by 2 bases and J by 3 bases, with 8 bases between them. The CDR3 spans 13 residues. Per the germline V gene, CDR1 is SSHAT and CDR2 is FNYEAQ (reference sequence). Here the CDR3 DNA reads TGTGCCAGCAGCTTACGGGTAAACTACGAGCAGTACTTC. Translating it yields CASSLRVNYEQYF.

The CDR3 nucleotides are TGTGCCAGCAGCTTGTTCGGGCAGGGGGCCTCTGGAAACACCATATATTTT. Protein sequence: CASSLFGQGASGNTIYF. The chain carries TRBV5-6 and TRBJ1-3; 8 bases match TRBD1. Germline CDR1 SGHDT, CDR2 YYEEEE. With 1 base clipped from V and 0 bases from J, the junction kept 6 bases outside the gene matches. CDR3 length: 17 amino acids. Using reference TRBV5-6 and TRBJ1-3 for the parts outside the CDR3, the full variable domain is DAGVTQSPTHLIKTRGQQVTLRCSPKSGHDTVSWYQQALGQGPQFIFQYYEEEERQRGNFPDRFSGHQFPNYSSELNVNALLLGDSALYLCASSLFGQGASGNTIYFGEGSWLTVV.

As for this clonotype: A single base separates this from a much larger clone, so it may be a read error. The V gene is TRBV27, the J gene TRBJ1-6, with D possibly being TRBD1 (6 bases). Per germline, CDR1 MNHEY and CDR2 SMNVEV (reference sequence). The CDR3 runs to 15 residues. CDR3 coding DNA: TGTGCCAGCAGCCAGGGGACGTCCTATAATTCACCCCACCACTTT. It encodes CASSQGTSYNSPHHF.

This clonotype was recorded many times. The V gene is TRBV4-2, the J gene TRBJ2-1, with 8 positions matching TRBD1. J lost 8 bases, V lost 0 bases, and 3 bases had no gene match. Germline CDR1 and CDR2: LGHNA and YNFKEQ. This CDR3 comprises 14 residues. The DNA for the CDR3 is TGTGCCAGCAGCCAAGAGACAGGGGTCTATGAGCAGTTCTTC. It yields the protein CASSQETGVYEQFF.

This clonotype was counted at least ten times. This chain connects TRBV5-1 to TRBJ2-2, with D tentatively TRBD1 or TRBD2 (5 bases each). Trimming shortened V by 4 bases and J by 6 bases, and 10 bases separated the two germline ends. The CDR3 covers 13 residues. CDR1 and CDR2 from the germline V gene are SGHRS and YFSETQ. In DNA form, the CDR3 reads TGCGCCAGCAGCCCGACAGCGGCCGGGGAGCTGTTTTTT. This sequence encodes CASSPTAAGELFF.

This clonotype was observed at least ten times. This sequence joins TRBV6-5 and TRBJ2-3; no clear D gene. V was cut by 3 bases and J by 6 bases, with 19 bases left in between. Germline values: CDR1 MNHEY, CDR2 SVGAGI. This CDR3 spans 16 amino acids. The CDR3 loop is CASSYDGAAQADTQYF. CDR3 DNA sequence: TGTGCCAGCAGTTATGATGGCGCAGCGCAAGCGGATACGCAGTATTTT.

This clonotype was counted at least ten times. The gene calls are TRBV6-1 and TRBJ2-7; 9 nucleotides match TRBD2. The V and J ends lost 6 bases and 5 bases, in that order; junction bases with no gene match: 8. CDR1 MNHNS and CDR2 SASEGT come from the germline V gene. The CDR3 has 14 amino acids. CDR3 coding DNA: TGTGCCAGCAGGATCACAGCGGGAGGCCACGAGCAGTACGTC. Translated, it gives CASRITAGGHEQYV.

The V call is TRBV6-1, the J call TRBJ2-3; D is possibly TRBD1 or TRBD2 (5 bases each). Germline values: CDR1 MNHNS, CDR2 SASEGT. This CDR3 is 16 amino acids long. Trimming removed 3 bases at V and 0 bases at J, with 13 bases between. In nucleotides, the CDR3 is TGTGCCAGCAGTGACAAGAGGGGAATGAGCACAGATACGCAGTATTTT. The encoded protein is CASSDKRGMSTDTQYF.

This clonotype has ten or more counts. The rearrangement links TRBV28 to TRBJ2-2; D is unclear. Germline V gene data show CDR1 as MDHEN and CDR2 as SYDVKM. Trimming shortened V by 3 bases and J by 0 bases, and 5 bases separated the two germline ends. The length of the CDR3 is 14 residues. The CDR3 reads CASSFYTNTGELFF. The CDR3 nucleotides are TGTGCCAGCAGTTTTTATACGAACACCGGGGAGCTGTTTTTT.

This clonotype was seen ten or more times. CDR3 DNA: TGTGCCAGCAGCCATAAAAATCAGCCCCAGCATTTT. It is translated as CASSHKNQPQHF. The chain joins TRBV3-1 to TRBJ1-5; no clear D gene. V dropped 3 bases and J dropped 4 bases, with 4 bases sitting between them. This CDR3 has 12 residues. CDR1 and CDR2 (germline): LGHDT, YNNKEL (reference sequence).

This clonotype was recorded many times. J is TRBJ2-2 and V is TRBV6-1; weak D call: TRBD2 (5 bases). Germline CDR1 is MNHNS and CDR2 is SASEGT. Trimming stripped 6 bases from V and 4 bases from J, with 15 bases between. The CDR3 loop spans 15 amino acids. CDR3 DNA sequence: TGTGCCAGCAGCCCCATGAGCGGATCCACCGGGGAGCTGTTTTTT. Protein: CASSPMSGSTGELFF.

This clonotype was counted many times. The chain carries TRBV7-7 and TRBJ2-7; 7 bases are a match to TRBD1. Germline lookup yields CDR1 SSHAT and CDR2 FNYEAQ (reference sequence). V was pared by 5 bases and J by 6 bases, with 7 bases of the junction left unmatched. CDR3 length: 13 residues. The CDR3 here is CASSPRQGAEQYF. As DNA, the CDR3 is TGTGCCAGCAGCCCCCGACAGGGTGCCGAGCAGTACTTC.

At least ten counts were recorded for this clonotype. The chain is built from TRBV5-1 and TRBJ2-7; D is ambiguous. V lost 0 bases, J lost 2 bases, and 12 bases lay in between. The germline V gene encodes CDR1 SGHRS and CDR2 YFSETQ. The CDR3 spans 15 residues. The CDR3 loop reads CASSLAGLMAYEQYF. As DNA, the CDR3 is TGCGCCAGCAGCTTGGCCGGGTTAATGGCCTACGAGCAGTACTTC.